This is a list of T cell receptor beta chains from one sample in a study of blood T cells in healthy people across ages. TCRdb independently ran MiXCR on the 5' RACE reads; one entry per CDR3 protein. The data contain 550,000 to 800,000 distinct CDR3 sequences, over 20% of them seen just once; the ten biggest clones take up roughly 3.7%. The sequenced material came from blood. The source of these receptors is a man between 65 and 85 years old in good health. Both conserved end residues are trimmed from each CDR3.

J | V | CDR3
TRBJ2-2 | TRBV10-3 | AISESRYPSHSGELF
TRBJ2-3 | TRBV7-2 | ASSLYETDTQY
TRBJ2-1 | TRBV27 | ASSTLAGRYNEQF
TRBJ1-2 | TRBV25-1 | ASSLGFNYGYT
TRBJ2-1 | TRBV25-1 | ASGETSGSSRLSYNEQF
TRBJ2-2 | TRBV14 | ASSPWDRENTGELF
TRBJ2-1 | TRBV20-1 | SATPYTSGIAFNEQF
TRBJ1-2 | TRBV4-1 | ASSQPGQGENGYT
TRBJ2-7 | TRBV2 | ASSVDLSALYEQY
TRBJ1-1 | TRBV3-1 | ASSPGYTEAF
TRBJ2-5 | TRBV11-2 | ASSFTGVGETQY
TRBJ2-5 | TRBV18 | ASSPRRGVQETQY
TRBJ2-7 | TRBV5-1 | ARIRQGRVDEQY
TRBJ2-3 | TRBV29-1 | SVEGLAGGTHTQY
TRBJ2-2 | TRBV7-8 | ASSSGTSGFGGELF
TRBJ2-3 | TRBV6-2/TRBV6-3 | ASSLTGTSSFTQY
TRBJ2-1 | TRBV9 | ASSDGTSRVDEQF
TRBJ1-1 | TRBV2 | ASSEGGLQGTEAF
TRBJ2-3 | TRBV7-2 | ASSSGFTADTQY
TRBJ2-5 | TRBV28 | ASSPRDSQGETQY
TRBJ2-3 | TRBV11-2 | ASSPRGLDTQY
TRBJ2-5 | TRBV5-1 | ASSYGLAGDQQY
- | TRBV5-1 | ASSLAQGGSYEQY
TRBJ2-3 | TRBV5-1 | ASSSYPGTSGTDTQY
TRBJ2-2 | TRBV12-3/TRBV12-4 | ASTNTNTGELF
TRBJ2-1 | TRBV7-3 | ASSQAVAGNDEQL
TRBJ1-1 | TRBV5-8 | ASSLVRGTDTEAF
TRBJ2-3 | TRBV15 | ATSTTNTDTQY
TRBJ2-1 | TRBV6-5 | ASSYSNPDSYNEQF
TRBJ1-2 | TRBV3-1 | ASSHLRQGENYGYT
TRBJ1-1 | TRBV27 | ASSRGPGQGHTEAF
TRBJ2-7 | TRBV6-2/TRBV6-3 | ASLLSASGAYEQY
TRBJ2-3 | TRBV4-1 | ASSPGIAGDTDTQY
TRBJ2-7 | TRBV6-5 | ASSYQGQGWHEQY
TRBJ2-5 | TRBV10-3 | AISDSNQETQY
TRBJ2-1 | TRBV7-8 | ASSYPRGTFSYNEQF
TRBJ2-5 | TRBV4-1 | ASSQREAGETQY
- | TRBV6-5 | ASSYWREGPYEQY
- | TRBV20-1 | SARDPSGSGNEQY
TRBJ1-2 | TRBV12-3/TRBV12-4 | ASSLGRGGYGYT
TRBJ2-1 | TRBV5-1 | ASTPNQYNEQF
TRBJ2-4 | TRBV29-1 | SVEESPFQY
- | TRBV6-1 | ASSEAGREIDEQF
TRBJ1-3 | TRBV4-3 | ASSPQGGPPGNTIY
TRBJ2-1 | TRBV20-1 | SARDLRVTSSYNEQF
TRBJ2-3 | TRBV11-2 | ASSPELAANTDTQY
TRBJ2-7 | TRBV20-1 | SVSKGTSAGLEQY
TRBJ1-1 | TRBV24-1 | ATSDGDRGLGTEAF
TRBJ1-5 | TRBV3-1 | ASSQSSGGYQPQH